This T cell receptor beta chain emerged from a study of blood T cell repertoires in COVID-19. As for the study in general: Acute and convalescent COVID-19 specimens originated in the United States, Italy and Spain. The analysed material was cDNA or gDNA that came from T cells, B-cell-depleted T cells, or PBMCs.

The V segment lost 4 bases and the J segment 1 base; nucleotides outside the gene matches: 7. The CDR3 is made up of 15 amino acids. CDR1 and CDR2 from the germline V gene are LNHDA and SQIVND (reference sequence). In the original workflow: Nucleated cell counts were estimated from reference gene primer amplification. Generated by immunoSEQ multiplex PCR, the TCRdb table keeps only in-frame clones and is missing some. For V, J and clone size, that table is used; D and trimming come from the DNA. The data hold 70,000 to 95,000 clones, with 82% observed a single time. The TCR comes from a woman aged 55-69 years with acute or convalescent COVID-19. Sample: peripheral blood. This chain joins TRBV19 and TRBJ2-7; the match to TRBD2 covers 7 bases. The CDR3 DNA follows: TGTGCCAGTAGTACTCAGTTTAGCGGGTCCTACGAGCAGTACTTC. Translating it yields CASSTQFSGSYEQYF.